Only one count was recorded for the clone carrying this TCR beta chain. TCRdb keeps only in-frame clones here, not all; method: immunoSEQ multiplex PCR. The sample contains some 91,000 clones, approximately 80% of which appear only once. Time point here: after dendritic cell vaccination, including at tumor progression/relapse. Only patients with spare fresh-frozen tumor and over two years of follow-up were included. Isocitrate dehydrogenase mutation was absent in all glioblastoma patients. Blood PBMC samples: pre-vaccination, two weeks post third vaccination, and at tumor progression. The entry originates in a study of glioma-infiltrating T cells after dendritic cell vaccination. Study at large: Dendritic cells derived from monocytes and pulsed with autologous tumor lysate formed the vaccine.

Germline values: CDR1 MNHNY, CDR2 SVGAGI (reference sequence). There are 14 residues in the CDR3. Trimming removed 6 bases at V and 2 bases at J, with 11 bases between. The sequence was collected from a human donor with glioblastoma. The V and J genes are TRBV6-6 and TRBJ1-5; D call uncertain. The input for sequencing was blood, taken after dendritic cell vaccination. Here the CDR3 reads CASSPGTGNQPQHF. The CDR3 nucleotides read TGTGCCAGCAGCCCGGGAACCGGCAATCAGCCCCAGCATTTT.